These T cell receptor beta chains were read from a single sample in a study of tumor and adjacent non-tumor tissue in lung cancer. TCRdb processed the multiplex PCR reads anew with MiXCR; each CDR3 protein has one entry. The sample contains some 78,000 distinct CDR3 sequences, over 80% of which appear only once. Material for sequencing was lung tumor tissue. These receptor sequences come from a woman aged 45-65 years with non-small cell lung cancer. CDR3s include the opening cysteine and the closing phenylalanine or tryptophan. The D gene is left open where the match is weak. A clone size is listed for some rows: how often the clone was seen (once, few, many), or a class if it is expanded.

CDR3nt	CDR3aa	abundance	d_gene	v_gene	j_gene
TGTGCCATCACGGGACTAGCGGGAGGTTCAAGCTCCCACAACGAGCAGTTCTTC	CAITGLAGGSSSHNEQFF	NA	TRBD2	TRBV10-3	TRBJ2-1
TGCGCCAGCAGCTCCCCTGGCGGGGAGAACTACAATGAGCAGTTCTTC	CASSSPGGENYNEQFF	many	NA	TRBV5-1	TRBJ2-1
TGTGCCGGCAGTGGAGTTTTGGTATACGAGCAGTACTTC	CAGSGVLVYEQYF	NA	NA	TRBV28	TRBJ2-7
TGTAGTGCTAGAGATAGTGCGGGAGGCTTGGAGATCCAGTACTTC	CSARDSAGGLEIQYF	few	TRBD2	TRBV20-1	TRBJ2-5
TGTGCTAGTGCCCTAGCGGGATGGGACAATGAGCAGTTCTTC	CASALAGWDNEQFF	many	TRBD2	TRBV12-5	TRBJ2-1
TGCAGACCTAGAGTCCCAGTAACCACTGAAGCTTTCTTT	CRPRVPVTTEAFF	NA	NA	TRBV20-1	TRBJ1-1
TGTGCCAGCAGTTACACTAGCGGGTGTGACAATGAGCAGTTCTTC	CASSYTSGCDNEQFF	NA	TRBD2	TRBV6-6	TRBJ2-1
TGTGCCAGCAGTCTGGATAGAAACTATGAGCAGTTCTTC	CASSLDRNYEQFF	NA	NA	TRBV28	TRBJ2-1
TGTCCCAGTAGGGACAGGGATCGCACTGAAGCTTTCTTT	CPSRDRDRTEAFF	NA	TRBD1	TRBV6-1	TRBJ1-1
TGCGCCAGCAGCCGGGACAGGAGGTACGAGCAGCACTTC	CASSRDRRYEQHF	once	TRBD1	TRBV5-1	TRBJ2-7
TGCAGCGTCCGACAGGGCGGCAATACCCAGTATTTT	CSVRQGGNTQYF	NA	TRBD1	TRBV29-1	TRBJ2-3
TGTGCCAGCATGGGAAATAATAGAAACACCTTATATTTT	CASMGNNRNTLYF	NA	NA	TRBV6-6	TRBJ1-3
TGCGCCAGCAGCTCGACAATAGCGGGAGTTGGCAATGAGCAGTTCTTC	CASSSTIAGVGNEQFF	few	TRBD2	TRBV5-1	TRBJ2-1
TGTGCCAGCAGCCAAGATAAGTTCGGGACCGGGGCTCCTGGGGTCAACGTCCTGACTTTC	CASSQDKFGTGAPGVNVLTF	NA	NA	TRBV4-2	TRBJ2-6
TGTGCCAGCACTGCGAGAGCCGGGGAGTTGTTTTTT	CASTARAGELFF	NA	NA	TRBV6-6	TRBJ2-2
TGTGCCTGCAGTTACTCCTCCCAGGGTCTAGTTAGCACCGGGGAGCTGTTTTTT	CACSYSSQGLVSTGELFF	few	NA	TRBV6-2/TRBV6-3	TRBJ2-2
TGTGCCAACAGTGAAGTAGGGCAGGGAGTGGGCGAGCAGTACTTC	CANSEVGQGVGEQYF	NA	NA	TRBV6-1	TRBJ2-7
TGCGCCAGCAGCCGTCCCTTGCGAGGGAACGAGCAGTACTTC	CASSRPLRGNEQYF	NA	NA	TRBV4-1	TRBJ2-7
TGTGCCAGCAGCCACCGGGACATGGGGTATCTTGCTCAGTTCTTC	CASSHRDMGYLAQFF	NA	NA	TRBV5-6	TRBJ2-1
TGTGCCAGCAGCACATGGGGGGGCTCCGGTGGCTACACCTTC	CASSTWGGSGGYTF	many	NA	TRBV6-1	TRBJ1-2
TGCAGTGCTCAAACATGGATTAGCAATCAGCCCCACCATTTT	CSAQTWISNQPHHF	NA	NA	TRBV20-1	TRBJ1-5
TGTGCCACCAGTGACGGGACGGACTACAATGAGCAGTTTTTC	CATSDGTDYNEQFF	NA	NA	TRBV10-3	TRBJ2-1
TGTACCAGCAGTTACTCGGGCGGCCGAGGGACCCAGTACTTC	CTSSYSGGRGTQYF	NA	NA	TRBV6-6	TRBJ2-5
TGTGCCAGCAGCTTAGCCCCGAAGGGGAAGGTACAAGAGACCCAGTACTTC	CASSLAPKGKVQETQYF	medium-sized	NA	TRBV11-2	TRBJ2-5
TGTGTCACCCCGTCCGGGAGCACCTACAATGAGCAGTTCTTC	CVTPSGSTYNEQFF	NA	NA	TRBV10-3	TRBJ2-1
TGTGCCAACAGTCTTTCGACAGGTCTGGTGGAGCAGTACTTC	CANSLSTGLVEQYF	NA	NA	TRBV12-3/TRBV12-4	TRBJ2-7
TGCAGTGCTATAAGACGGTACCAACAATCCTACAATGAACAGTTCTTC	CSAIRRYQQSYNEQFF	NA	NA	TRBV20-1	TRBJ2-1
TGTGCCAACAGTTACCTGGCGGGGACCGCCTACAATGAGCATTTCTTC	CANSYLAGTAYNEHFF	NA	NA	TRBV6-6	TRBJ2-1
TGTAGTGCTAGAACACTACCAATGGGTGAGCAGTTCTTC	CSARTLPMGEQFF	NA	NA	TRBV20-1	TRBJ2-1
TGTGCCAGCAGCTTAGACGAGGGACGCACGGGGCCCTACGAGCAGTTCTTC	CASSLDEGRTGPYEQFF	NA	NA	TRBV11-2	TRBJ2-1
TGCAGCGTACGTGGGAGAGGAGATTCCTACGAGCAGTGCTTC	CSVRGRGDSYEQCF	NA	NA	TRBV29-1	TRBJ2-7
TGCGCCAGCAGTTACATTGCGGACAGGGGGCACTATGTCTACACCTTC	CASSYIADRGHYVYTF	NA	TRBD1	TRBV6-2/TRBV6-3	TRBJ1-2
TGTGCCAGCAGTATCCGAGACAGGGTGGATGAGCAGATCTTC	CASSIRDRVDEQIF	NA	TRBD1	TRBV6-1	TRBJ2-1
TGCAGAGCTACGACAATCGGCGATCAGTACTTC	CRATTIGDQYF	NA	NA	TRBV20-1	TRBJ2-7
TGTGCCAGCAGCCAAGATCTCTACAGGATCGACACTGAAGCTTTCTTT	CASSQDLYRIDTEAFF	once	NA	TRBV4-1	TRBJ1-1
TGTAGCACTCGGGGCCTCCTGACTCAAGATACCCAGTACTTC	CSTRGLLTQDTQYF	NA	NA	TRBV29-1	TRBJ2-5
TGCAGCGTAGAACTCGGATTAGCGGGAGCCCAGCAGTACTTC	CSVELGLAGAQQYF	NA	TRBD2	TRBV29-1	TRBJ2-7
TGTGCCAGCAGCTTATCTCCGTGTCCTTCCTACGGGCAGTACTTC	CASSLSPCPSYGQYF	NA	NA	TRBV11-2	TRBJ2-7
TGTGCCAGCAGCCTTAGCGAGAGTAGGGATACGCAGTATTTT	CASSLSESRDTQYF	NA	NA	TRBV7-3	TRBJ2-3
TGTACCAGCAACTTCAGGGCCTCTGGGGCCAACGTCCTGACGTTC	CTSNFRASGANVLTF	NA	NA	TRBV14	TRBJ2-6
TGTGTCAGCAGCATGGGGGGAAGCAGCGAAAAACTGTTTTTT	CVSSMGGSSEKLFF	NA	NA	TRBV5-6	TRBJ1-4
TGTGTCAGCAGTACCCTCATCGGGAGGGGGAATGAGCCCCAGCACTTT	CVSSTLIGRGNEPQHF	once	NA	TRBV12-3/TRBV12-4	TRBJ1-5
TGCACTGCTAGATCGGGACATGGCGGTTACAATGAGCAGTTTTTC	CTARSGHGGYNEQFF	NA	NA	TRBV20-1	TRBJ2-1
TGCAGCGTTAATGCGGGGGGGGAGCAGTTCTTC	CSVNAGGEQFF	NA	TRBD2	TRBV29-1	TRBJ2-1
TGTGCCAGCACATCACGAACGGCTACCACTTATGGCTACACCTTC	CASTSRTATTYGYTF	many	NA	TRBV28	TRBJ1-2
TGTGTCACCAGCAGAATAGGTGGACAGGGAGTCGGCACTGAAGCTTTCTTC	CVTSRIGGQGVGTEAFF	NA	TRBD1	TRBV11-1	TRBJ1-1
TGCAGTGCTACCACGCGGGGGAATAAGCAGTTCTTC	CSATTRGNKQFF	NA	TRBD2	TRBV20-1	TRBJ2-1
TGCAGTGCTAGAGCCCCGTATCAGGGCTCTGGCTACACATTC	CSARAPYQGSGYTF	NA	NA	TRBV20-1	TRBJ1-2
TGTGCCAGCAGCCCTGGAGCAGGGAGCTCCTACGAGCGGTACTTC	CASSPGAGSSYERYF	NA	NA	TRBV4-2	TRBJ2-7